The sequence of this T cell receptor (beta chain) was determined in a study of response to subunit inactivated influenza vaccine. TCRdb analysed the RT-PCR reads with MiXCR anew, one entry per CDR3 protein. The sample carries about 800,000 distinct CDR3 sequences, 21% recorded once. This CDR3 is built from 10 residues. Germline CDR1 reads LGHNT; CDR2 reads FRNRAP. Notes on this clonotype: Its target is unknown. One end of the junction does not line up with germline, which may come from a read error.

General observations from the study: T cells newly recruited by each seasonal influenza vaccination are few, the authors suggested.

The material sequenced was PBMCs from blood, taken 5 days after vaccination. The genes are TRBV12-5 and TRBJ2-4, with no clear D. This clonotype was obtained from a man aged 45-60 years who received an inactivated influenza vaccine. The CDR3 nucleotides are TGTGCTAGTGGTTTCGACTGGTGGAGCTTC. Translated: CASGFDWWSF.